This T cell receptor beta chain was recorded in a study of T cells in Graves' hyperthyroidism and ophthalmopathy. Study at large: Blood from the periphery was taken at initial diagnosis, before any treatment.

RNA transcripts yielded amplified TCR beta CDR3 regions. First-round RT-PCR of the TCR CDR3 relied on the HTBI primer set. Each CDR3 protein gets one entry after TCRdb re-called the multiplex PCR reads with MiXCR. The table shows a few hundred thousand distinct CDR3 sequences, with less than 25% occurring only once. Per germline, CDR1 DFQATT and CDR2 SNEGSKA (reference sequence). V lost 1 base and J 9 bases, leaving 7 bases between the germline ends. The CDR3 extends over 11 amino acids. Stable hyperthyroidism: no ophthalmopathy progression over 18 months of follow-up. The study excluded patients with uncontrolled infection, other autoimmune disease, pregnancy or lactation. Clinical symptoms, serum thyroxine, TRAb, thyroid ultrasound and orbital computed tomography established diagnosis.

The TCR sequence derives from a man aged 18 to 30 with Graves' hyperthyroidism. The chain is built from TRBV20-1 and TRBJ1-3; unclear D gene. The sample comprised blood. This CDR3 reads CSARGRSTIYF. The CDR3 DNA follows: TGCAGTGCTAGAGGGAGAAGCACCATATATTTT.